Listed here is a single TCR beta chain. It has no known antigen specificity. The sample holds no much larger clone one base away, and base qualities are not on file. The sample comes from a study of blood T cells in healthy people across ages (dated by TCRdb to between 2015 and 2016). Background on the whole study: In model experiments, template switching captured about one uniquely barcoded TCR beta cDNA molecule for every two T cells. The study measured age-related changes in TCR beta repertoire diversity using deep sequencing normalized with unique cDNA molecular identifiers. Four age groups were formed from the donors: young (average about 17 years), middle-aged (less than 40), aged (about 62) and long-lived (approximately 80). Donors of different ages were randomly distributed across sequencing lanes to avoid experimental bias. The study analyzed two additional independent replicas of 1 million unique cDNA reads from the same blood draw for two donors, one aged 18 to 29 and one aged 80 or older. Summary of the overall study and its limitations: Because profiling used bulk unsorted PBMCs, naive and antigen-experienced compartments could not be compared conclusively. The long-lived group showed more naive CD4+ T cells, fewer expanded clones and increased TCR diversity than the aged group, suggesting age selection. There was a strong correlation between observed TCR beta diversity and the percentage of naive T cells measured by flow cytometry. As age increased, observed TCR beta diversity per million T cells dropped in a roughly linear way, and a significant reduction was already evident by age about 40. Donor CMV infection status was unknown, potentially confounding age-related changes in expanded clonotypes. Estimates of total diversity based on one million sequenced T cells were regarded as lower bounds and as underestimates.

The roughly 39 donors, aged roughly 6 to 90 years, were systemically healthy Caucasian individuals from Russia. Each donor gave 9.5 to 10 milliliters of peripheral blood, drawn into EDTA-treated Vacutainer tubes. Ficoll-Paque density-gradient centrifugation was used to isolate PBMCs, with at least 7 million per sample. Total RNA, at least 6 micrograms per sample, was extracted from PBMCs with Trizol reagent. Naive CD45RAhigh/CD27high T cell percentages were measured by flow cytometry on a PBMC aliquot from every donor. The library came from 5' RACE. Sequencing was carried out with an Illumina HiSeq 2500. A second PCR of roughly 7 to 11 cycles was performed with a sample-barcoded 5' primer and a J-beta primer mix. A unique molecular identifier was introduced onto each TCR beta cDNA molecule by a template-switch 5' adaptor carrying 12 random nucleotides. Each sample yielded at least 3 million CDR3-containing paired-end reads. First-strand cDNA synthesis was performed from all RNA using the Mint cDNA synthesis kit, with priming by a TRBC-specific oligonucleotide. After uracil-DNA glycosylase treatment, a first 18-cycle PCR used universal primers M1SS and BC2_uni_R on all cDNA. Per the original workflow: For normalization, 1 million high-quality reads, each with a distinct molecular identifier, were randomly selected from each sample. Instead of being binned into consensus sequences, reads that shared molecular identifiers were thrown out. MiTCR, with a Q25 quality threshold and the strictest error-elimination algorithm, was used for CDR3 identification, clonotype clustering and error correction. A nonparametric unseen species model with Euler transformation was used to estimate lower-bound total TCR beta diversity. TCRdb reworked the public reads: Q25 trimming with fastp, MiXCR clone assembly, productive beta chains retained. Rows merge per CDR3 protein into single entries with the most common DNA and genes. The V and J calls come from TCRdb's annotation, not from the publication. This sample comprises some 780,000 distinct CDR3 sequences, just over 55% of them detected only once. The ten biggest clones cover 25% to 30% of the sample.

V loses 6 bases of germline sequence and J loses 6 bases, and the interval between the two ends is 11 bases. The CDR3, from cysteine to phenylalanine, totals 12 residues. The retained sequence is limited to the CDR3, 36 bases, with the frame set at the first base. Sample: blood. This clonotype was sampled from a man aged 40-50 years in good health. The rearrangement joined TRBV12-3 or TRBV12-4 to TRBJ1-2, with the D gene uncertain. The DNA sequence is given as TGTGCCAGCAGCTTAAATTATCATGGCTACACCTTC. Its protein product is CASSLNYHGYTF.